This T cell receptor (beta chain) emerged from a study of shared clonotypes between healthy human individuals. Study at large: The donor pool was made up of two women and a few men aged 18 to 49. Every donor yielded three CD4 naive, three CD4 memory, two CD8 naive and one CD8 memory plate. General study findings and limits: Shared across four donors were roughly 5.3% of the naive CD4 clonotypes. Sequencing depth was predicted to influence how clonotypes are shared among donors.

Cells designated naive CD8 were CD45RO-negative and were positively selected for CCR7, with terminally differentiated effector memory CD45RA+ cells excluded. On this clone: Its antigen is as yet unknown.

Assay used: immunoSEQ multiplex PCR; TCRdb lists only in-frame clones, some missing. The data contain hundreds of thousands of clones, roughly 95% of them seen just once; the ten biggest clones take up about 0.11%. The CDR3 totals 12 residues. Germline V CDR1 and CDR2: SGHAT, FQNNGV. The clonotype was recovered from a woman aged 30 to 39 in good health. Material: naive CD8+ T cells sorted from blood. This chain uses TRBV11-2 with TRBJ2-5; D uncertain. The DNA end is a closer match to TRBJ2-7, so the J assignment may be wrong. CDR3 sequence: CASSLLTYEQYF. The CDR3 coding sequence is TGTGCCAGCAGCCTATTAACCTACGAGCAGTACTTC.